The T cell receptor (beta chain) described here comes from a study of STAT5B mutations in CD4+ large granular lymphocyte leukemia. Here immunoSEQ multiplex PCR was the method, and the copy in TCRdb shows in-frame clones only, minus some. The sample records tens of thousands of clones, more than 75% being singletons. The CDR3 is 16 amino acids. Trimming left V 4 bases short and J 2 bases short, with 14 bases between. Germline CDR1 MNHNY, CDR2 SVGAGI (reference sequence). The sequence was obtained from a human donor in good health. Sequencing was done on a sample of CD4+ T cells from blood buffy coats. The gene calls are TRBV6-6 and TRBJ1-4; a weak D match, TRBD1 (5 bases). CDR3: CASSFSRGTTNEKLFF. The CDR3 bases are TGTGCCAGCAGTTTTTCGCGGGGGACCACTAATGAAAAACTGTTTTTT.